Below are 31 T cell receptor beta chains sequenced from a single sample in a study of T and B cells in COVID-19 patients. Each TRB amplification used about 220-500 ng of genomic DNA from blood. Multiplex PCR with BIOMED2 TRB-A/B primer pools amplified TRB rearrangements. In TCRdb, the multiplex PCR reads were re-called with MiXCR into one record per CDR3 protein. The table has 12,000 to 15,000 distinct CDR3 sequences, over 25% seen once; the top ten hold almost 7%. The sequenced material came from blood. The receptors stem from a human donor who had recovered from COVID-19.

With regard to this clonotype: A much larger clone lies a single base off, so this may be a read error. The CDR3 region is CASRDRWLQPQHF. The CDR3, as DNA: TGTGCCAGCAGGGACAGGTGGCTCCAGCCCCAGCATTTT. The chain carries TRBV6-1 and TRBJ1-5, with TRBD1 matching over 7 bases. This CDR3 region has 13 residues. The germline CDR1 and CDR2 sequences are MNHNS and SASEGT. After removal of 6 bases from V and 7 bases from J, the junction contained 6 bases not matched to a gene.

In its sample, this clonotype was seen many times. CDR3 protein: CASSPGQYNQPQHF. For the CDR3, the DNA is TGTGCCAGTAGTCCGGGACAGTACAATCAGCCCCAGCATTTT. The chain couples TRBV19 to TRBJ1-5, with 7 bases aligning to TRBD1. The V gene's germline CDR1 is LNHDA and CDR2 SQIVND (reference sequence). After removal of 5 bases from V and 3 bases from J, the junction contained 4 bases not matched to a gene. This CDR3 is built from 14 residues.

This clonotype was observed at least ten times. This chain links TRBV30 with TRBJ2-7; D remains ambiguous. Germline lookup yields CDR1 GTSNPN and CDR2 SVGIG (reference sequence). The CDR3 length is 11 residues. V was shortened by 3 bases and J by 4 bases, with 7 bases between the two germline ends. CDR3 residues: CAWRNLYEQYF. CDR3 DNA: TGTGCCTGGAGAAACCTATACGAGCAGTACTTC.

This clonotype is labeled medium-sized. An end of the junction does not agree with germline; a read error may underlie this. This chain joins TRBV19 and TRBJ1-1, with 8 bases aligning to TRBD1. The V gene's germline CDR1 is LNHDA and CDR2 SQIVND (reference sequence). The CDR3 covers 13 residues. The CDR3 bases are TGTGCCAGTATGGACAGGGTGAAAACTGAAGCTTTCTTT. Its protein product is CASMDRVKTEAFF.

The V and J genes are TRBV13 and TRBJ1-2; D remains unclear. Germline V gene sequence: CDR1 PRHDT, CDR2 FYEKMQ (reference sequence). The CDR3 runs to 13 residues. The V end was cut by 6 bases, the J end by 1 base, with 9 bases between. CDR3 sequence: CASSSGFNYGYTF. CDR3 nucleotides: TGTGCCAGCAGTTCCGGATTTAACTATGGCTACACCTTC.

This clonotype was detected ten times or more. The CDR3 protein is CASSMGRTGVIEAFF. The CDR3 nucleotides read TGTGCCAGTAGTATGGGACGGACAGGGGTTATTGAAGCTTTCTTT. V and J are TRBV19 and TRBJ1-1, with 9 bases lining up with TRBD1. This CDR3 is built from 15 residues. V was clipped by 3 bases and J by 7 bases; unmatched bases: 9. CDR1 is LNHDA and CDR2 is SQIVND in the germline V gene (reference sequence).

The gene calls are TRBV6-1 and TRBJ1-2, with D perhaps TRBD1 (5 bases). From germline, CDR1 is MNHNS and CDR2 SASEGT. V was clipped by 5 bases and J by 2 bases, with 9 bases between them. The CDR3 spans 13 residues. CDR3 sequence (DNA): TGTGCCAGCAGTCTGACAGAAAACTATGGCTACACCTTC. It translates to CASSLTENYGYTF.

The CDR3 here is CASSYTAWDQETQYF. CDR3 in DNA: TGTGCCAGCAGTTATACGGCTTGGGACCAAGAGACCCAGTACTTC. J is TRBJ2-5 and V is TRBV6-5; D unresolved. The germline V gene encodes CDR1 MNHEY and CDR2 SVGAGI. The V and J ends lost 3 bases and 0 bases respectively, with 11 bases between them. The CDR3 sequence is 15 residues long.

The chain couples TRBV14 to TRBJ2-2; 9 nucleotides align to TRBD1. Losses at the gene ends were 4 bases for V and 2 bases for J; bases not matched to a gene: 5. CDR1 is SGHDN, CDR2 FVKESK, per germline. CDR3 length equals 16 residues. CDR3 in amino acids: CASSLGQGRNTGELFF. The CDR3 DNA follows: TGTGCCAGCAGCCTCGGACAGGGGAGAAACACCGGGGAGCTGTTTTTT.

This clonotype has more than one count but fewer than ten. The gene calls are TRBV5-1 and TRBJ2-1, with 9 bases lining up with TRBD2. V lost 1 base, J lost 5 bases, and 4 bases stayed unmatched. This CDR3 is built from 15 residues. Germline V gene data show CDR1 as SGHRS and CDR2 as YFSETQ. DNA for the CDR3: TGCGCCAGCAGCTTGTGGCTAGCGGGAAACAATGAGCAGTTCTTC. As protein: CASSLWLAGNNEQFF.

The sample holds a few counts of this clonotype. This chain joins TRBV28 and TRBJ2-7; the D gene is possibly TRBD1 (6 bases). CDR1 and CDR2 (germline): MDHEN, SYDVKM. The CDR3 covers 14 residues. V was cut by 5 bases and J by 5 bases, with 16 bases left in between. The CDR3 region is CASSIRGGMNEQYF. As DNA, the CDR3 is TGTGCCAGCAGTATACGAGGGGGAATGAACGAGCAGTACTTC.

V gene TRBV4-2 combines with J gene TRBJ1-2; D uncertain. The CDR3 runs to 16 residues. V dropped 0 bases and J dropped 5 bases, with 16 bases sitting between them. CDR1 LGHNA and CDR2 YNFKEQ come from the germline V gene. Here the CDR3 reads CASSQDRQSARYGYTF. The CDR3 DNA reads as TGTGCCAGCAGCCAAGATCGGCAGTCGGCTAGGTATGGCTACACCTTC.

This clonotype was recorded many times. This chain's CDR3 is CATSRQGGQLYNEQFF. The CDR3 coding sequence is TGTGCCACCAGCAGGCAGGGGGGACAGTTATACAATGAGCAGTTCTTC. V is TRBV15 and J is TRBJ2-1; tentatively, D is TRBD1 (7 bases). CDR3 size: 16 residues. CDR1 is LNHNV and CDR2 is YYDKDF in the germline V gene (reference sequence). V dropped 3 bases and J dropped 4 bases, with 16 bases sitting between them.

This clonotype is medium-sized (0.01 to 0.1%) within its sample. J is TRBJ1-1 and V is TRBV19; TRBD1 matches 7 bases. Germline loops: CDR1 LNHDA, CDR2 SQIVND (reference sequence). This CDR3 comprises 12 residues. The J segment lost 4 bases and the V segment lost 11 bases, leaving 7 bases of the junction unmatched. CDR3 DNA sequence: TGTGCCTCAGGGGGTTTCGGCACTGAAGCTTTCTTT. The encoded protein is CASGGFGTEAFF. Using reference TRBV19 and TRBJ1-1 for the parts outside the CDR3, the full variable domain is DGGITQSPKYLFRKEGQNVTLSCEQNLNHDAMYWYRQDPGQGLRLIYYSQIVNDFQKGDIAEGYSVSREKKESFPLTVTSAQKNPTAFYLCASGGFGTEAFFGQGTRLTVV.

The chain links TRBV5-1 to TRBJ2-5; either TRBD1 or TRBD2 may fit D (6 bases each). The CDR3 spans 16 residues. Germline V gene lookup returns CDR1 SGHRS and CDR2 YFSETQ. Trimming removed 1 base from V and 4 bases from J, with 17 bases in between. For the CDR3, the DNA is TGCGCCAGCAGCTTGAGGGGGGCAGACCTGGGAGAGACCCAGTACTTC. It yields the protein CASSLRGADLGETQYF.

The chain carries TRBV24-1 and TRBJ2-3; weak D call: TRBD2 (7 bases). The germline gives CDR1 KGHDR, CDR2 SFDVKD. The CDR3 has 13 amino acids. Here the CDR3 reads CASGDTGTDTQYF. CDR3 bases: TGTGCGAGCGGGGACACTGGCACAGATACGCAGTATTTT.

V and J are TRBV28 and TRBJ2-3; 8 bases are a match to TRBD1. V shed 4 bases, J shed 1 base, and the junction held 7 bases outside the gene matches. The CDR3 sequence is 16 residues long. Germline values: CDR1 MDHEN, CDR2 SYDVKM. CDR3 DNA: TGTGCCAGCAGTTCCCCCGGGACAGGTGGCACAGATACGCAGTATTTT. This translates into CASSSPGTGGTDTQYF.

For this clonotype: A much larger clonotype is one base distant, so this may be a read error. This chain joins TRBV12-3 or TRBV12-4 and TRBJ2-7; no definite D call. The CDR3 contains 13 residues. Trimming shortened V by 5 bases and J by 6 bases, and 14 bases separated the two germline ends. The CDR3 nucleotides are TGTGCCAGCAGTCCAAAGGGCCTTTTCGAGCAGTACTTC. Its translation: CASSPKGLFEQYF.

By share, this clonotype ranks as medium-sized. The chain links TRBV6-5 to TRBJ2-1; 7 nucleotides match TRBD1. The length of the CDR3 is 13 residues. The germline V gene encodes CDR1 MNHEY and CDR2 SVGAGI. The CDR3 DNA reads as TGTCCCTGTCCGGACAGGTGGGAAAATGAGCAGTTCTTC. Protein: CPCPDRWENEQFF.

This clonotype was seen repeatedly, ten times or more. The rearrangement joins TRBV6-6 to TRBJ1-2; D gene unclear. Trimming took 6 bases from V and 8 from J, leaving 10 bases between them. This CDR3 comprises 11 residues. CDR1 is MNHNY, CDR2 SVGAGI, per germline (reference sequence). CDR3 protein: CASSLVGGYTF. The CDR3 DNA reads TGTGCCAGCAGCTTAGTAGGGGGCTACACCTTC.

This clonotype is classed as medium-sized. The rearrangement joins TRBV30 to TRBJ2-3; D is undetermined. Per the germline V gene, CDR1 is GTSNPN and CDR2 is SVGIG (reference sequence). Trimming removed 1 base at V and 2 bases at J, with 13 bases between. The CDR3 runs to 15 residues. The CDR3 here is CAWSGPARLTDTQYF. Written as DNA, the CDR3 is TGTGCCTGGAGTGGCCCCGCTCGTCTCACAGATACGCAGTATTTT. The full variable domain, with the rest looked up from reference TRBV30 and TRBJ2-3, is SQTIHQWPATLVQPVGSPLSLECTVEGTSNPNLYWYRQAAGRGLQLLFYSVGIGQISSEVPQNLSASRPQDRQFILSSKKLLLSDSGFYLCAWSGPARLTDTQYFGPGTRLTVL.

The chain carries TRBV18 and TRBJ1-1, with 8 bases matching TRBD1. The CDR3 has 14 amino acids. Germline V gene data show CDR1 as KGHSH and CDR2 as LQKENI. Trimming took 4 bases from V and 5 from J; bases not matched to a gene: 6. CDR3 region: CASSRSQGVTEAFF. CDR3 nucleotides: TGTGCCAGCTCACGATCACAGGGGGTGACTGAAGCTTTCTTT.

V gene TRBV6-5 combines with J gene TRBJ2-1; 9 bases line up with TRBD1. V lost 8 bases and J lost 8; bases outside the gene matches: 7. CDR3 length equals 13 residues. Germline CDR1 reads MNHEY; CDR2 reads SVGAGI. CDR3 DNA: TGTGCCAGCCAGGGACAGGGAGTGGATGAGCAGTTCTTC. Its translation: CASQGQGVDEQFF.

This clonotype has just a few counts. This chain links TRBV12-3 or TRBV12-4 with TRBJ2-7; no clear D gene. This CDR3 contains 13 residues. Trimming left V 3 bases short and J 0 bases short, with 6 bases between. CDR3 sequence: CASSFGNSYEQYF. CDR3 DNA: TGTGCCAGCAGTTTTGGGAACTCCTACGAGCAGTACTTC.

The chain employs TRBV5-6 and TRBJ1-6, with 8 bases identical to TRBD1. The CDR3 totals 15 residues. V was clipped by 2 bases and J by 10 bases; unmatched bases: 8. Germline CDR1 SGHDT, CDR2 YYEEEE. CDR3 bases: TGTGCCAGCAGCTTAAGCAGGGGGCTTGGCTCACCCCTCCACTTT. Its protein product is CASSLSRGLGSPLHF.

By proportion, this clonotype is medium-sized. The chain has TRBV19 and TRBJ2-7, with D maybe TRBD1 (7 bases). CDR1 is LNHDA and CDR2 is SQIVND in the germline V gene (reference sequence). The CDR3 is made up of 14 amino acids. V lost 3 bases, J lost 4 bases, and 13 bases lay in between. CDR3 in amino acids: CASSIAGGPYEQYF. The CDR3 nucleotides are TGTGCCAGTAGTATCGCAGGGGGGCCTTACGAGCAGTACTTC.

Only a few counts were recorded for this clonotype. The rearrangement links TRBV10-3 to TRBJ2-1; tentatively, D is TRBD1 (5 bases). Trimming cost V 7 bases and J 0 bases, with 10 bases left between them. The germline V gene encodes CDR1 ENHRY and CDR2 SYGVKD. CDR3 size: 14 residues. Here the CDR3 reads CAIMEQVSYNEQFF. CDR3 DNA sequence: TGTGCCATCATGGAACAGGTCTCCTACAATGAGCAGTTCTTC.

The CDR3 region has the DNA TGTGCCATCGGGGCACGTGGAAACACCATATATTTT. This translates into CAIGARGNTIYF. The gene calls are TRBV5-4 and TRBJ1-3; TRBD1 might be the D (5 bases). Trimming took off 9 bases at V and 3 bases at J, with 10 bases between the two ends. Germline V gene sequence: CDR1 SGHNT, CDR2 YYREEE (reference sequence). CDR3 length equals 12 residues.

In its sample, this clonotype ranks as medium-sized (0.01 to 0.1%). The V gene is TRBV18, the J gene TRBJ2-7, with unresolved D. V was trimmed by 1 base and J by 2 bases, leaving 12 bases between them. The CDR3 spans 15 residues. Germline V gene lookup returns CDR1 KGHSH and CDR2 LQKENI. This CDR3 reads CASSPLPLPAYEQYF. CDR3 DNA: TGTGCCAGCTCACCACTCCCCCTACCAGCCTACGAGCAGTACTTC. Full variable domain (remainder filled in from reference TRBV18 and TRBJ2-7): NAGVMQNPRHLVRRRGQEARLRCSPMKGHSHVYWYRQLPEEGLKFMVYLQKENIIDESGMPKERFSAEFPKEGPSILRIQQVVRGDSAAYFCASSPLPLPAYEQYFGPGTRLTVT.

There are many counts of this clonotype. This chain uses TRBV15 with TRBJ2-3, with a weak D call TRBD2 (5 bases). CDR3 size: 15 residues. V was trimmed by 0 bases and J by 4 bases, leaving 11 bases between them. The germline CDR1 and CDR2 sequences are LNHNV and YYDKDF (reference sequence). The chain's CDR3 is CATSRERTPADTQYF. CDR3 nucleotides: TGTGCCACCAGCAGAGAGCGGACTCCTGCAGATACGCAGTATTTT.

The V call is TRBV19, the J call TRBJ2-7; 10 bases align to TRBD1. This CDR3 spans 15 amino acids. The ends lost 3 bases at V and 5 bases at J; junction bases unmatched: 7. Looked up from germline, CDR1 is LNHDA and CDR2 is SQIVND (reference sequence). DNA for the CDR3: TGTGCCAGTAGTATTAGGGGACAGGGGTCGCACGAGCAGTACTTC. Its translation: CASSIRGQGSHEQYF. The whole variable domain, filled in from reference TRBV19 and TRBJ2-7, reads DGGITQSPKYLFRKEGQNVTLSCEQNLNHDAMYWYRQDPGQGLRLIYYSQIVNDFQKGDIAEGYSVSREKKESFPLTVTSAQKNPTAFYLCASSIRGQGSHEQYFGPGTRLTVT.